This T cell receptor (beta chain) was profiled in a study of cytomegalovirus exposure and HLA in healthy donors. General study points: The study put under 200 TCR beta chains on its list as cytomegalovirus-associated. In a later analysis, TCR beta V- and J-gene trimming showed a link to a missense DCLRE1C variant.

For this clone: The target antigen is unknown.

V was trimmed by 0 bases and J by 1 base, leaving 16 bases between them. CDR1 is LNHNV, CDR2 YYDKDF, per germline (reference sequence). The CDR3 is made up of 17 amino acids. The PCR contained 60 Vbeta and 13 Jbeta primers. Measured with immunoSEQ multiplex PCR; TCRdb has only the in-frame clones, and not every one. Of fewer than 180,000 clones listed, more than 75% are singletons. The chain is built from TRBV15 and TRBJ2-7; tentative D call: TRBD2 (7 bases). The clonotype was recovered from a human donor in good health. Sequenced: PBMCs. DNA of the CDR3: TGTGCCACCAGCAGAGACCCCGGGGGGCTAGGTTCCTACGAGCAGTACTTC. This encodes CATSRDPGGLGSYEQYF.